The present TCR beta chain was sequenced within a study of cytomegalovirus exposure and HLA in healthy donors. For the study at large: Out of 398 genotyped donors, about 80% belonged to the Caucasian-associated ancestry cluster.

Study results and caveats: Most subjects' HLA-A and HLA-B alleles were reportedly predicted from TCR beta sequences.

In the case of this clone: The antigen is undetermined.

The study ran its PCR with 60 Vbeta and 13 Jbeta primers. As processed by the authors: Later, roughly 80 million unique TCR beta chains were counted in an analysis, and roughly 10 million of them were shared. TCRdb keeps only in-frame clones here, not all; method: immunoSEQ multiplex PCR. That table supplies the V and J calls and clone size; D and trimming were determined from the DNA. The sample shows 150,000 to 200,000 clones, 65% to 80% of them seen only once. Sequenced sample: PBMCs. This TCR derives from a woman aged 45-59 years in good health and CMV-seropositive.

CDR3 sequence reads: CASSPLGDTEAFF. CDR3 coding DNA: TGTGCCAGCTCACCCCTCGGGGACACTGAAGCTTTCTTT. The chain has TRBV18 and TRBJ1-1; D gene unclear. V was cut by 3 bases and J by 3 bases, with 8 bases left in between. Germline V CDR1 and CDR2: KGHSH, LQKENI. This CDR3 has 13 residues.